Listed here is a single T cell receptor beta chain. As yet, its antigen is unknown. This specimen belongs to a study of blood T cells in healthy people across ages. Regarding the study as a whole: Underestimates were what the diversity estimates from one million T cells were considered to be.

It was with a sample-barcoded 5' primer and a J-beta primer mix that a second PCR of about 6 to 12 cycles was run. Via MiXCR, TCRdb re-called the 5' RACE reads, giving one row per CDR3 protein. Found here are just under 550,000 distinct CDR3 sequences, around 24% of them singletons; the top ten hold 7.5% to 9%. This CDR3 spans 11 amino acids. The germline CDR1 and CDR2 sequences are MNHEY and SVGAGI. These same records also appear under a second study, on T cells of mothers and their children. Per that study: Relative to unrelated pairs, biologically related mother-child dyads exhibited marginally greater, non-significant overlap.

This rearrangement joins TRBV6-5 to TRBJ2-5; 7 bases line up with TRBD2. The J call may be faulty, since TRBJ2-1 better matches the DNA end. Sample: blood. The clonotype comes from a boy aged 5 to 17 in good health. This CDR3 is CASARGGEQFF. CDR3 sequence (DNA): TGTGCCAGCGCCCGCGGGGGTGAGCAGTTCTTC.